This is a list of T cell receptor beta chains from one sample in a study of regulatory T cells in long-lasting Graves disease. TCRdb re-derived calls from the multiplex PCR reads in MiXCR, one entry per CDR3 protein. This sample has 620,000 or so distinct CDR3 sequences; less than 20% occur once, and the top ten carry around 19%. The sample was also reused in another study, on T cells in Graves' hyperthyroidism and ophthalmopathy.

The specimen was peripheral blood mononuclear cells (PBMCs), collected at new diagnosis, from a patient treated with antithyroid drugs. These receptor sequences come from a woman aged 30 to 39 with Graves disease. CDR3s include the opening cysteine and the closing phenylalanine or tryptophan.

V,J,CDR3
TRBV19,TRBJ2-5,CASSPGGSALTQYF
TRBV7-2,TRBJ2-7,CASSLRLAGYEQYF
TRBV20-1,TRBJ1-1,CSAPDRQEEAFF
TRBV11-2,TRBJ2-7,CASSSFGRERSYEQYF
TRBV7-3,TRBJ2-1,CASSLYGGDNEQFF
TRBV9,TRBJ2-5,CASSPTKLEETQYF
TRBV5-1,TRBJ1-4,CASSPLTTSTNEKLFF
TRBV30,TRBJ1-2,CAWTGQGFFGYTF
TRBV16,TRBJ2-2,CASSHQDAGELFF
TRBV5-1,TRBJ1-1,CASGILGSTEAFF
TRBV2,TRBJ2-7,CATREGSYEQYF
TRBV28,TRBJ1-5,CASSLTLPQPQHF
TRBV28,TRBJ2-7,CASKLPGDPTLGQYF
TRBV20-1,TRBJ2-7,CSARDFTGFYEHSF
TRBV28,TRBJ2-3,CASSSIAGPMADTQYF
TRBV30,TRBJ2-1,CAFLRPAGNEQFF
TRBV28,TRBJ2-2,CASNSGGTNTGELFF
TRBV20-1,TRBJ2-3,CSAREPGLPTDTQYF
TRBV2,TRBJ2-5,CAIGLAQETQYF
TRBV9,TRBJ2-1,CASSPRDDVRLSYNEQFF
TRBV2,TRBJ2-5,CASSLGLAETQYF
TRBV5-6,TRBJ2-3,CASSLVSGSSTDTQYF
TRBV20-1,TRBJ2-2,CSARTGRNTGELFF